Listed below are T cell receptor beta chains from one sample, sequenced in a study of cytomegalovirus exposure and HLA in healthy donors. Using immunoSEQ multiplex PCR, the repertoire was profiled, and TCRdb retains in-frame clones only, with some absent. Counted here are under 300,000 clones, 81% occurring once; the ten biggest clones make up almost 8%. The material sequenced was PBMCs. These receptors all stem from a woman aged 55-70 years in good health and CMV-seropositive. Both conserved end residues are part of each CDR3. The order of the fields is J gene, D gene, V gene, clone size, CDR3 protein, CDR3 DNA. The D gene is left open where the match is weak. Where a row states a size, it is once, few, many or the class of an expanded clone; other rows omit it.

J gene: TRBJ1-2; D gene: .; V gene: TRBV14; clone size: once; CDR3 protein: CASSHLDSVYGYTF; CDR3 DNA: TGTGCCAGCAGCCATTTAGACAGCGTCTATGGCTACACCTTC
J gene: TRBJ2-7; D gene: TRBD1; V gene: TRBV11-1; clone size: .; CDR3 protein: CASSLVLGQGLYEQYF; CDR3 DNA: TGTGCCAGCAGCTTAGTTTTGGGACAGGGTTTGTACGAGCAGTACTTC
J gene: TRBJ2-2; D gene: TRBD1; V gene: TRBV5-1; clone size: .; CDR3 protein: CASSLIGQGASTGELFF; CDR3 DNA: TGCGCCAGCAGCTTGATAGGACAGGGGGCATCCACCGGGGAGCTGTTTTTT
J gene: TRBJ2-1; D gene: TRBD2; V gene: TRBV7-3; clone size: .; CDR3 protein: CASSALVAGYLNEQFF; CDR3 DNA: TGTGCCAGCAGCGCTTTGGTAGCGGGCTACCTTAATGAGCAGTTCTTC
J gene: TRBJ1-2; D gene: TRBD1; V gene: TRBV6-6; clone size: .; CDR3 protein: CASRGQEATYGYTF; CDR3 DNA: TGTGCCAGCAGGGGACAGGAGGCTACATATGGCTACACCTTC
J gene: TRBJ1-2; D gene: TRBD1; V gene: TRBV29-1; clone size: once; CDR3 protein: CSVLGTGGTYGYTF; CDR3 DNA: TGCAGCGTTTTGGGGACAGGGGGGACCTATGGCTACACCTTC
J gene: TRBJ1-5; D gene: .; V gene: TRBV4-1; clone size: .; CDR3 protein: CASSQDLVEPQHF; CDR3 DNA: TGCGCCAGCAGCCAAGATTTAGTCGAGCCCCAGCATTTT
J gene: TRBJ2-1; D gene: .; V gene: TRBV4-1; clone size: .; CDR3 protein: CASSHPSGDEQFF; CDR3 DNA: TGCGCCAGCAGCCATCCCTCCGGTGATGAGCAGTTCTTC
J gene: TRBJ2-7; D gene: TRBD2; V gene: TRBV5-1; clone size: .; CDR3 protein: CASSLAAGGDEQYF; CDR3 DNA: TGCGCCAGCAGCTTGGCAGCGGGAGGGGACGAGCAGTACTTC
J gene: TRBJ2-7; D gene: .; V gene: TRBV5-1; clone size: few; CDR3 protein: CASSSPQENEQYF; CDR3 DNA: TGCGCCAGCAGCTCCCCCCAGGAAAACGAGCAGTACTTC
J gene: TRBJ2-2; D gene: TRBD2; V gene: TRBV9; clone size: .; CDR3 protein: CASTRLAGGAGELFF; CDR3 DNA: TGTGCCAGCACCCGACTAGCGGGAGGGGCCGGGGAGCTGTTTTTT
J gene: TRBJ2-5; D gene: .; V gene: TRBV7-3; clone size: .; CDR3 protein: CASSPGKGETQYF; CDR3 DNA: TGTGCCAGCAGCCCGGGGAAAGGGGAGACCCAGTACTTC
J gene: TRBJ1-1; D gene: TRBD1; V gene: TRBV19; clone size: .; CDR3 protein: CASSARTGGYGTEAFF; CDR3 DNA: TGTGCCAGTAGTGCCCGGACAGGGGGGTACGGCACTGAAGCTTTCTTT
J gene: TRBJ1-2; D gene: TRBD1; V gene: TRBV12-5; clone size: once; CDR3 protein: CASGSPGQGVGYTF; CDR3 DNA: TGTGCTAGTGGTTCCCCTGGACAGGGCGTCGGCTACACCTTC
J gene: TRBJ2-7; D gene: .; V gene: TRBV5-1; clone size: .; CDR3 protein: CASSLWGENEQYF; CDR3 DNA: TGCGCCAGCAGCCTATGGGGCGAGAACGAGCAGTACTTC
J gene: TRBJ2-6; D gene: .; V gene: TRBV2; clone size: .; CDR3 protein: CASSASSGANVLTF; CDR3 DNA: TGTGCCAGCAGTGCGAGCTCTGGGGCCAACGTCCTGACTTTC
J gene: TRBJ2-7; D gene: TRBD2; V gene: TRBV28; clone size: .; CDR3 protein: CASISGTSGGYEQYF; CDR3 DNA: TGTGCCAGCATCAGTGGGACTAGCGGGGGCTACGAGCAGTACTTC
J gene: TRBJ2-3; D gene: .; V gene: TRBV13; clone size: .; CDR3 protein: CASSLESGGTDTQYF; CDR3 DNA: TGTGCCAGCAGCTTAGAGTCAGGCGGCACAGATACGCAGTATTTT
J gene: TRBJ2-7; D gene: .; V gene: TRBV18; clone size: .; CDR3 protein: CASSLQYEQYF; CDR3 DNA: TGTGCCAGCTCATTACAGTACGAGCAGTACTTC
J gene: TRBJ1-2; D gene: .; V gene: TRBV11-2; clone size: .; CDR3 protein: CASRTATVDYGYTF; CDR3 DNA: TGTGCCAGCCGCACGGCCACAGTGGACTATGGCTACACCTTC
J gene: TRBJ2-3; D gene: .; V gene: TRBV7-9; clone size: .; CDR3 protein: CASRFLSTDTQYF; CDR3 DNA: TGTGCCAGCAGATTTCTTAGCACAGATACGCAGTATTTT
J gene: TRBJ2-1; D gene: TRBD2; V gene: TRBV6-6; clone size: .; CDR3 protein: CASSYTSGMGEQFF; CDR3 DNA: TGTGCCAGCAGTTACACTAGCGGGATGGGTGAGCAGTTCTTC
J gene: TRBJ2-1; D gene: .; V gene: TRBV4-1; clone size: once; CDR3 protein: CASSEEGSGDEQFF; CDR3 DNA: TGCGCCAGCAGCGAAGAGGGCTCGGGGGATGAGCAGTTCTTC
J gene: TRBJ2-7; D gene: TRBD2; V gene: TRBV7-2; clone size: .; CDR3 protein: CASSFSGSSPVEQYF; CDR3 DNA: TGTGCCAGCAGTTTTAGCGGGAGTTCCCCCGTCGAGCAGTACTTC
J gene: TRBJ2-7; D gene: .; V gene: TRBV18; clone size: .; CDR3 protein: CASSAQGGGYEQYF; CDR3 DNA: TGTGCCAGCTCGGCCCAGGGAGGCGGGTACGAGCAGTACTTC
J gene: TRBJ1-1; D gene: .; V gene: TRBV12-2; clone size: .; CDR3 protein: CASRLTWTGLDPEAFF; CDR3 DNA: TGTGCAAGTCGCTTAACCTGGACAGGTCTGGACCCTGAAGCTTTCTTT
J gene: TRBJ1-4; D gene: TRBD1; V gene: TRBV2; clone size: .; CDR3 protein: CASSGQGAGEKLFF; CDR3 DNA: TGTGCCAGCAGCGGACAGGGGGCTGGTGAAAAACTGTTTTTT
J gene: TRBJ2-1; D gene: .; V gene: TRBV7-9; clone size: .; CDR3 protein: CASRRGGIGGDEQFF; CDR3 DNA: TGTGCCAGCAGGAGGGGGGGGATTGGGGGGGATGAGCAGTTCTTC
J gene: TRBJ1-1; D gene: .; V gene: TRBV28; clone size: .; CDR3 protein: CASSAAGFMNTEAFF; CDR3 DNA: TGTGCCAGCAGCGCTGCAGGGTTCATGAACACTGAAGCTTTCTTT
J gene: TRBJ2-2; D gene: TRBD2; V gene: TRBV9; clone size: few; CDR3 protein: CASSVGTSGSAGELFF; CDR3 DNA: TGTGCCAGCAGCGTAGGGACTAGCGGGAGCGCCGGGGAGCTGTTTTTT
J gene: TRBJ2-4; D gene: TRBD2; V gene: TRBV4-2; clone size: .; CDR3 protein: CASSPLLAGVAKNIQYF; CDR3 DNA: TGTGCCAGCAGCCCACTACTAGCGGGAGTAGCCAAAAACATTCAGTACTTC
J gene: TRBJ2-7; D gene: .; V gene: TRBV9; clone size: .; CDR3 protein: CASSVDPAPDSLYEQYF; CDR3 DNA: TGTGCCAGCAGCGTAGACCCCGCCCCGGACAGCCTCTACGAGCAGTACTTC
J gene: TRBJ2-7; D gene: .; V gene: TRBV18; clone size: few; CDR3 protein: CASSMSGTYEQYF; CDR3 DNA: TGTGCCAGCTCCATGTCGGGGACCTACGAGCAGTACTTC
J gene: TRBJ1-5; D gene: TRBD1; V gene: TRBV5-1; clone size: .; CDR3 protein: CASSLSGTDNQPQHF; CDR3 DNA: TGCGCCAGCAGCTTGTCCGGGACAGACAATCAGCCCCAGCATTTT
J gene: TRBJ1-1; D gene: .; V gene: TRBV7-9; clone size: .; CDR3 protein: CSSTRGVVAFF; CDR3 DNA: TGTTCCAGCACCCGGGGGGTGGTAGCTTTCTTT
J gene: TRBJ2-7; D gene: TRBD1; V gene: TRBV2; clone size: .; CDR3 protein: CASRPSRTGFEQYF; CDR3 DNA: TGTGCCAGCAGACCGTCGAGGACAGGGTTCGAGCAGTACTTC
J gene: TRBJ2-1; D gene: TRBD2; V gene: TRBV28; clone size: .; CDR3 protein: CASSGLMGGPNNEQFF; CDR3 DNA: TGTGCCAGCAGTGGACTGATGGGAGGGCCTAACAATGAGCAGTTCTTC
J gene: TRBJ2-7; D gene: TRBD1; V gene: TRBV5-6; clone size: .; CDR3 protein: CASSLDRGDEQYF; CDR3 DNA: TGTGCCAGCAGCTTGGACAGGGGGGACGAGCAGTACTTC
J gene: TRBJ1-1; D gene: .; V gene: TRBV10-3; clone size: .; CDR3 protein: CAISVEGSNTEAFF; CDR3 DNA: TGTGCCATCAGTGTGGAGGGCTCGAATACTGAAGCTTTCTTT
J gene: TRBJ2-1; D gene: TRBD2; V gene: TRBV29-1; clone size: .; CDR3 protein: CSVGRTSLGGEQFF; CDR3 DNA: TGCAGCGTTGGAAGGACTAGCTTAGGAGGTGAGCAGTTCTTC
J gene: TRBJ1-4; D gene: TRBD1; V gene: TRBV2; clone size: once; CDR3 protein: CASSLDRGDFGLFF; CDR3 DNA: TGTGCCAGCAGTTTAGACAGGGGGGATTTTGGACTGTTTTTT
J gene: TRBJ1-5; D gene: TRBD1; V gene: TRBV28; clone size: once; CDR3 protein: CASRRPGGTGRHQPQHF; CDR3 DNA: TGTGCCAGCAGACGACCCGGAGGGACAGGGAGGCACCAGCCCCAGCATTTT
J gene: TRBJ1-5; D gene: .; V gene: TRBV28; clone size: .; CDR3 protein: CASSFRQPQHF; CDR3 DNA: TGTGCCAGCAGTTTCCGGCAGCCCCAGCATTTT
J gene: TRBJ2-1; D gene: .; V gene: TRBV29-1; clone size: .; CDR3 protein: CSATTHKISYNEQFF; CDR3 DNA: TGCAGCGCCACTACCCACAAGATCTCCTACAATGAGCAGTTCTTC
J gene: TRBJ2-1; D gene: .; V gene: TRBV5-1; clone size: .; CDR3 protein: CASSLDRTLYNEQFF; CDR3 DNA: TGCGCCAGCAGCTTGGACAGGACCCTCTACAATGAGCAGTTCTTC
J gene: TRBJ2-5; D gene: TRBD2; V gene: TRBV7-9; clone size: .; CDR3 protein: CASNLLAGGGETQYF; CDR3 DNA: TGTGCCAGCAACCTACTAGCGGGAGGGGGGGAGACCCAGTACTTC
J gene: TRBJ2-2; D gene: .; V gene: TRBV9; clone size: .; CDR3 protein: CASSIGGSGSPNGELFF; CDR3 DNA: TGTGCCAGCAGCATAGGGGGCAGCGGGAGTCCAAACGGGGAGCTGTTTTTT
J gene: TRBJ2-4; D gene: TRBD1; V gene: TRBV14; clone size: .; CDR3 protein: CASSPQGDIQYF; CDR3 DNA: TGTGCCAGCAGCCCCCAGGGGGACATTCAGTACTTC
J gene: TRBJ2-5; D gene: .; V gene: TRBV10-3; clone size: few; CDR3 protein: CAIREGMQGGETQYF; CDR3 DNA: TGTGCCATCAGAGAGGGGATGCAGGGTGGAGAGACCCAGTACTTC